This T cell receptor beta chain originates from a study of blood T cell repertoires in COVID-19 (dated by TCRdb to 2020 to 2021). The study in broad terms: Collaborator samples came from the United States, Italy and Spain and covered acute and convalescent phases of COVID-19. The prospective study material was composed of cDNA or gDNA derived from T cells, B-cell-depleted T cells, or PBMCs. Subjects who had been exposed to COVID-19, were actively infected with it, or had recovered from it provided the deeply sampled blood TCRbeta repertoires that made up the dataset. A freely available public database, intended as a resource for researchers studying the immune response to SARS-CoV-2, is where the repertoires were released. Samples came from the ongoing ImmuneRACE study (first 160 participants) plus 1,254 subjects from 6 global collaborators. Sample metadata almost always included a de-identified subject ID, COVID-19 status, age in years and sex. Where available, HLA class I and class II types were obtained from metadata supplied by the sample provider rather than from assay-based typing.

Broader findings and caveats from the paper: How much clinical and demographic metadata was included differed by source and by participant, and the metadata was provided uncurated.

Sequences SGDLS (CDR1) and YYNGEE (CDR2) are obtained from the germline V gene. The cysteine opens and the phenylalanine closes a CDR3 of 20 amino acids. CDR3 DNA only is kept here, 60 bases in frame from base 1. V and J are truncated by 0 bases and 2 bases respectively, leaving an intervening sequence of 21 bases. Remarks on this clone: The antigen it binds to is not known. It has no much larger one-base neighbor in the sample; base qualities were not kept.

Participants in the prospective study were enrolled through a virtual design, were aged 18 to 89 years, and lived in 24 United States geographic areas. In the prospective study, cohorts were assigned on the basis of participant-reported clinical history obtained from a screening survey and a study questionnaire. In the prospective study, mobile phlebotomists collected whole blood, serum and a nasopharyngeal or oropharyngeal swab from each participant. Over a 2-month period, participants in the prospective study had the option of providing additional blood draws and questionnaires. Blood samples from the prospective study were shipped frozen or at room temperature prior to DNA extraction. TCRbeta CDR3 regions were amplified from genomic DNA using the immunoSEQ Assay, a bias-controlled multiplex PCR. In the original analysis: Within the assay, amplification of reference gene primers was used to estimate how many nucleated cells each sample contained. Sequence reads were collapsed and filtered to measure the absolute abundance of every unique TCRbeta CDR3 rearrangement. Productive Simpson clonality was computed per sample as the square root of Simpson's diversity index over productive rearrangements. Not all clones reach the TCRdb copy of this immuneACCESS table, which keeps in-frame sequences only. Checked studies attribute under half of the gap to unresolved V genes and leave the rest unexplained. V and J calls and clone size are as listed in that table; D and trimming were resolved from the DNA. This sample holds about 180,000 clones; less than 90% were observed only once. Around 1.2% of the sample comes from the top ten.

The chain was built from TRBV9 and TRBJ2-6; the D gene identity is not certain. The receptor comes from a human donor with acute COVID-19. The donor label of this sample is uncertain. Sample: PBMCs or T cells enriched from blood (not recorded which). The base sequence is TGTGCCAGCAGCGTAGCTGGCGCAGGAAGGTGGGCCCCTGGGGCCAACGTCCTGACTTTC. Its protein reads: CASSVAGAGRWAPGANVLTF.